This is a list of T cell receptor beta chains from one sample in a study of control samples from healthy donors and cancer patients. The protocol was immunoSEQ multiplex PCR, while the TCRdb copy is restricted to in-frame clones and leaves out a portion. Of 90,000 to 100,000 clones listed, around 80% are singletons. Input material: blood. Receptors originate from a woman aged 25 to 39 in good health. The CDR3 runs from the conserved cysteine through the conserved F or W. D genes are given only for firm matches. Clone sizes are given selectively: once, few, many, or a class where the clone is expanded.

TRBV30	TRBJ1-4	.	.	CAWSEPNEKLFF	TGTGCCTGGAGTGAGCCTAATGAAAAACTGTTTTTT
TRBV9	TRBJ1-2	few	.	CASSSRGSVANYGYTF	TGTGCCAGCAGCTCACGTGGGAGTGTAGCTAACTATGGCTACACCTTC
TRBV15	TRBJ1-2	.	.	CATSPQKGAGYTF	TGTGCCACCAGCCCTCAAAAAGGGGCTGGCTACACCTTC
TRBV10-3	TRBJ2-5	.	.	CAISGDPKVATQYF	TGTGCCATCAGTGGGGACCCAAAGGTTGCTACCCAGTACTTC
TRBV15	TRBJ1-1	.	.	CATSRNRNTEAFF	TGTGCCACCAGCAGAAACAGGAACACTGAAGCTTTCTTT
TRBV12-3/TRBV12-4	TRBJ1-1	.	.	CASSLFQNTEAFF	TGTGCCAGCAGTTTGTTCCAGAACACTGAAGCTTTCTTT
TRBV9	TRBJ1-4	.	.	CASSATGSNEKLFF	TGTGCCAGCAGCGCGACCGGTTCTAATGAAAAACTGTTTTTT
TRBV11-2	TRBJ2-3	once	TRBD2	CASSLENLAGLRGADTQYF	TGTGCCAGCAGCTTAGAAAATCTAGCGGGGCTCCGCGGAGCAGATACGCAGTATTTT
TRBV5-1	TRBJ2-3	.	.	CASSLERQFADTQYF	TGCGCCAGCAGCTTGGAACGACAGTTCGCGGATACGCAGTATTTT
TRBV4-2	TRBJ2-1	.	TRBD2	CASSLSTTSGGNEQFF	TGTGCCAGCAGCCTAAGTACGACTAGCGGGGGGAATGAGCAGTTCTTC
TRBV18	TRBJ1-1	.	.	CASSTTRTANTEAFF	TGTGCCAGCTCTACTACTAGAACAGCGAACACTGAAGCTTTCTTT
TRBV6-5	TRBJ1-1	.	.	CASSRQHTEAFF	TGTGCCAGCAGTCGCCAACACACTGAAGCTTTCTTT
TRBV20-1	TRBJ2-7	once	.	CSAGDFYEQYF	TGCAGTGCTGGTGACTTTTACGAGCAGTACTTC
TRBV4-1	TRBJ2-2	once	.	CASSQTGTVNTGELFF	TGCGCCAGCAGCCAGACCGGGACGGTAAACACCGGGGAGCTGTTTTTT
TRBV12-3/TRBV12-4	TRBJ2-5	.	.	CASSPRGQETQYF	TGTGCCAGCAGTCCCCGGGGCCAAGAGACCCAGTACTTC
TRBV5-6	TRBJ2-7	once	.	CASSGRGAYEQYF	TGTGCCAGCAGCGGAAGGGGCGCCTACGAGCAGTACTTC
TRBV24-1	TRBJ2-3	.	.	CATSDPPGDTQYF	TGTGCCACCAGTGATCCACCGGGAGATACGCAGTATTTT
TRBV10-2	TRBJ1-1	.	.	CASRAFDTEAFF	TGCGCCAGCAGGGCATTTGACACTGAAGCTTTCTTT
TRBV18	TRBJ2-3	.	TRBD2	CASSPPGKRGSTDTQYF	TGTGCCAGCTCACCACCGGGGAAGCGGGGTAGCACAGATACGCAGTATTTT
TRBV19	TRBJ1-1	.	.	CASSPQRIGVGFF	TGTGCCAGTAGTCCTCAAAGGATCGGAGTGGGTTTCTTT
TRBV3-1/TRBV3-2	TRBJ1-4	.	.	CASSQHRAGYEKLFF	TGTGCCAGCAGCCAACACAGGGCGGGGTACGAAAAACTGTTTTTT
TRBV6-5	TRBJ2-7	.	.	CASRTGTKEQYF	TGTGCCAGTAGAACCGGGACAAAAGAGCAGTACTTC
TRBV9	TRBJ1-1	once	.	CASSARPGNTEAFF	TGTGCCAGCAGCGCCCGCCCGGGGAACACTGAAGCTTTCTTT
TRBV19	TRBJ2-7	.	TRBD1	CASKEGQGGSEQYF	TGTGCCAGTAAAGAGGGACAGGGGGGAAGCGAGCAGTACTTC
TRBV30	TRBJ1-5	.	TRBD1	CAWGDGQGGNQPQHF	TGTGCCTGGGGGGACGGACAGGGAGGCAATCAGCCCCAGCATTTT
TRBV9	TRBJ2-1	.	TRBD2	CASSVGLAGVDEQFF	TGTGCCAGCAGCGTTGGACTAGCGGGGGTGGATGAGCAGTTCTTC
TRBV27	TRBJ2-6	.	.	CASSLFSGANVLTF	TGTGCCAGCAGTTTATTTTCCGGGGCCAACGTCCTGACTTTC
TRBV7-8	TRBJ1-1	.	.	CASSLGVGGRGAFF	TGTGCCAGCAGCTTAGGGGTAGGCGGACGAGGAGCTTTCTTT
TRBV18	TRBJ1-5	.	.	CASSPTPAGWSNQPQHF	TGTGCCAGCTCACCAACCCCGGCGGGCTGGAGCAATCAGCCCCAGCATTTT
TRBV6-2/TRBV6-3	TRBJ2-1	.	.	CASSQDGYNEQFF	TGTGCCAGCAGCCAAGACGGCTACAATGAGCAGTTCTTC
TRBV13	TRBJ1-1	few	TRBD1	CASSRLQGENTEAFF	TGTGCCAGCAGCAGGCTACAGGGGGAGAACACTGAAGCTTTCTTT
TRBV5-4	TRBJ2-7	.	.	CASSLGAGNREQYF	TGTGCCAGCAGCCTGGGGGCGGGGAACCGCGAGCAGTACTTC
TRBV2	TRBJ1-4	.	.	CASSDVVPIKEKLFF	TGTGCCAGCAGTGATGTCGTCCCGATTAAGGAAAAACTGTTTTTT
TRBV5-4	TRBJ1-1	.	.	CASSLIQGSTEAFF	TGTGCCAGCAGCTTGATTCAGGGGAGCACTGAAGCTTTCTTT
TRBV6-5	TRBJ2-7	few	.	CASSYAGFNYEQYF	TGTGCCAGCAGTTACGCGGGGTTCAACTACGAGCAGTACTTC
TRBV11-2	TRBJ2-2	once	TRBD2	CASRQTSGGPNTGELFF	TGTGCCAGCAGACAGACTAGCGGGGGCCCTAACACCGGGGAGCTGTTTTTT
TRBV5-6	TRBJ2-1	.	TRBD2	CASSPTSGGYNEQFF	TGTGCCAGCAGTCCGACTAGCGGGGGCTACAATGAGCAGTTCTTC
TRBV5-4	TRBJ2-1	few	.	CASGGPMGNEQFF	TGTGCCAGCGGAGGACCTATGGGTAATGAGCAGTTCTTC
TRBV6-1	TRBJ2-2	.	TRBD2	CASSDWGGGLTNTGELFF	TGTGCCAGCAGTGATTGGGGCGGGGGGCTTACGAACACCGGGGAGCTGTTTTTT
TRBV10-3	TRBJ1-1	.	.	CAISGSMNTEAFF	TGTGCCATCAGTGGCAGCATGAACACTGAAGCTTTCTTT
TRBV18	TRBJ2-3	.	.	CASVRDDTSTDTQYF	TGTGCCAGCGTCCGGGACGACACTAGCACAGATACGCAGTATTTT
TRBV11-2	TRBJ2-2	few	.	CASSSTVPGELFF	TGTGCCAGCAGCTCGACGGTCCCCGGGGAGCTGTTTTTT
TRBV10-3	TRBJ1-6	.	.	CAISEGGVASSPLHF	TGTGCCATCAGTGAGGGAGGGGTAGCGAGTTCACCCCTCCACTTT
TRBV4-2	TRBJ2-1	.	TRBD2	CASSQDPGSGGAGEQFF	TGTGCCAGCAGCCAAGATCCAGGTAGCGGGGGGGCAGGGGAGCAGTTCTTC
TRBV6-5	TRBJ1-3	.	TRBD1	CASSLRTGTGNTIYF	TGTGCCAGCAGTCTCCGGACAGGGACTGGAAACACCATATATTTT
TRBV24-1	TRBJ2-7	.	TRBD2	CATSDGRRGAHYEQYF	TGTGCCACCAGTGATGGGCGGCGGGGGGCTCATTACGAGCAGTACTTC
TRBV29-1	TRBJ1-2	.	.	CLPGTARPNYGYTF	TGCCTTCCTGGGACGGCACGTCCTAACTATGGCTACACCTTC
TRBV3-1/TRBV3-2	TRBJ2-7	.	TRBD1	CASSQDRDYEQYF	TGTGCCAGCAGCCAGGACAGGGACTACGAGCAGTACTTC
TRBV10-3	TRBJ2-1	.	.	CAITGSALKSNEQFF	TGTGCCATCACAGGGAGCGCCCTGAAGTCCAATGAGCAGTTCTTC
TRBV7-2	TRBJ2-7	few	.	CASSQADLLVNEQYF	TGTGCCAGCAGCCAAGCCGACCTACTAGTAAACGAGCAGTACTTC